Listed below are T cell receptor beta chains from one sample, sequenced in a study of shared clonotypes between healthy human individuals. Clones were sequenced by immunoSEQ multiplex PCR, and TCRdb holds only the in-frame ones, with some missing. The repertoire has roughly 530,000 clones, about 95% of them found once; the top ten carry 0.06%. Sequenced: naive CD4+ T cells sorted from blood. The receptors were sampled from a woman under 40 in good health. Each CDR3 is given with its conserved first and last residue. Each record gives: D gene, V gene, J gene, clone size, CDR3 DNA, CDR3 protein. A D gene is named only where the DNA matches it firmly. Size is omitted from some rows. Given values are once, few, many or a class for expanded clones.

d_gene: TRBD2; v_gene: TRBV28; j_gene: TRBJ2-2; abundance: .; CDR3nt: TGTGCCACCCGGGGGGAGGGCTGGAACACCGGGGAGCTGTTTTTT; CDR3aa: CATRGEGWNTGELFF
d_gene: .; v_gene: TRBV29-1; j_gene: TRBJ2-4; abundance: .; CDR3nt: TGCAGCGTGAGGGACTTTGGCAAAAACATTCAGTACTTC; CDR3aa: CSVRDFGKNIQYF
d_gene: .; v_gene: TRBV4-1; j_gene: TRBJ1-1; abundance: .; CDR3nt: TGCGCCAGCAGCCAACGGGTGTCGGACAACCGTAGGGGGAAAAACACTGAAGCTTTCTTT; CDR3aa: CASSQRVSDNRRGKNTEAFF
d_gene: .; v_gene: TRBV7-9; j_gene: TRBJ1-1; abundance: few; CDR3nt: TGTGCCAGCAGCTGGGGGAACACTGAAGCTTTCTTT; CDR3aa: CASSWGNTEAFF
d_gene: .; v_gene: TRBV18; j_gene: TRBJ2-5; abundance: .; CDR3nt: TGTGCCAGCTCACCACCGTCTCAAGAGACCCAGTACTTC; CDR3aa: CASSPPSQETQYF
d_gene: .; v_gene: TRBV28; j_gene: TRBJ1-5; abundance: .; CDR3nt: TGTGCCAGCAGTTTATCCATGCCCCCTATTGTGGCCCAGCATTTT; CDR3aa: CASSLSMPPIVAQHF
d_gene: TRBD1; v_gene: TRBV28; j_gene: TRBJ2-7; abundance: .; CDR3nt: TGTGCCAGCAGGACCGGGACAGGGTACTACGAGCAGTACTTC; CDR3aa: CASRTGTGYYEQYF
d_gene: .; v_gene: TRBV11-1; j_gene: TRBJ2-7; abundance: .; CDR3nt: TGTGCCAGCAGCCCAAGGACACGCTCCTACGAGCAGTACTTC; CDR3aa: CASSPRTRSYEQYF
d_gene: TRBD1; v_gene: TRBV7-2; j_gene: TRBJ1-4; abundance: .; CDR3nt: TGTGCCAGCAGCTTAAGGGACAGCTTTAATGAAAAACTGTTCTTT; CDR3aa: CASSLRDSFNEKLFF
d_gene: TRBD1; v_gene: TRBV5-5; j_gene: TRBJ2-2; abundance: .; CDR3nt: TGTGCCAGCAGCTTAATTCCGGGACAGGCGAACACCGGGGAGCTGTTTTTT; CDR3aa: CASSLIPGQANTGELFF
d_gene: TRBD1; v_gene: TRBV6-4; j_gene: TRBJ1-1; abundance: .; CDR3nt: TGTGCCAGCAAAAGACAGGGGCTGAACACTGAAGCTTTCTTT; CDR3aa: CASKRQGLNTEAFF
d_gene: TRBD2; v_gene: TRBV7-6; j_gene: TRBJ2-2; abundance: .; CDR3nt: TGTGCCAGCAGGGATAAGCGGGAGACCGGGGAGCTGTTTTTT; CDR3aa: CASRDKRETGELFF
d_gene: TRBD1; v_gene: TRBV27; j_gene: TRBJ2-1; abundance: once; CDR3nt: TGTGCCAGCAGTGTCCGGACAGGGAGCCATGAGCAGTTCTTC; CDR3aa: CASSVRTGSHEQFF
d_gene: .; v_gene: TRBV6-1; j_gene: TRBJ1-5; abundance: .; CDR3nt: TGTGCCAGCAGTCTGGACTGGAATCAGCCCCAGCATTTT; CDR3aa: CASSLDWNQPQHF
d_gene: TRBD1; v_gene: TRBV4-1; j_gene: TRBJ1-2; abundance: .; CDR3nt: TGCGCCAGCAGGGAAAGGGGACAGAAGAACTATGGCTACACCTTC; CDR3aa: CASRERGQKNYGYTF
d_gene: .; v_gene: TRBV7-9; j_gene: TRBJ2-7; abundance: .; CDR3nt: TGTGCCAGCAGCTTACGAGGGAGTTCCAACGAGCAGTACTTC; CDR3aa: CASSLRGSSNEQYF
d_gene: .; v_gene: TRBV6-5; j_gene: TRBJ1-2; abundance: .; CDR3nt: TGTGCCAGCAGTCCCAGGGCTAACTATGGCTACACCTTC; CDR3aa: CASSPRANYGYTF
d_gene: .; v_gene: TRBV12-5; j_gene: TRBJ1-2; abundance: .; CDR3nt: TGTGCTAGTGGGGGACGGAACTATGGCTACACCTTC; CDR3aa: CASGGRNYGYTF
d_gene: TRBD1; v_gene: TRBV7-9; j_gene: TRBJ1-1; abundance: .; CDR3nt: TGTGCCAGCAGCTTCCCTAAGAAACAGACAGGGGCTTTAATTGAAGCTTTCTTT; CDR3aa: CASSFPKKQTGALIEAFF
d_gene: TRBD1; v_gene: TRBV19; j_gene: TRBJ1-5; abundance: .; CDR3nt: TGTGCCAGTAGTATGGGGGACAGGGGAAATCAGCCCCAGCATTTT; CDR3aa: CASSMGDRGNQPQHF
d_gene: TRBD2; v_gene: TRBV7-9; j_gene: TRBJ2-7; abundance: .; CDR3nt: TGTGCCAGCAGCTTATTAGCGGGAGGGCTCGACGAGCAGTACTTC; CDR3aa: CASSLLAGGLDEQYF
d_gene: TRBD1; v_gene: TRBV7-2; j_gene: TRBJ2-3; abundance: .; CDR3nt: TGTGCCAGCAGATCTCAGGGGGTCACCGAAGATACGCAGTATTTT; CDR3aa: CASRSQGVTEDTQYF
d_gene: .; v_gene: TRBV6-5; j_gene: TRBJ2-2; abundance: .; CDR3nt: TGTGCCAGTGGGAACACCGGGGAGCTGTTTTTT; CDR3aa: CASGNTGELFF
d_gene: TRBD2; v_gene: TRBV2; j_gene: TRBJ2-3; abundance: .; CDR3nt: TGTGCCAGCCGACTAGCGGGAAGCACAGATACGCAGTATTTT; CDR3aa: CASRLAGSTDTQYF
d_gene: .; v_gene: TRBV30; j_gene: TRBJ2-5; abundance: .; CDR3nt: TGTGCCTATACAAGGGGGAGCGGGGAGACCCAGTACTTC; CDR3aa: CAYTRGSGETQYF
d_gene: .; v_gene: TRBV15; j_gene: TRBJ1-5; abundance: .; CDR3nt: TGTGCCACCAGCAGACGGAGTTACGGTCAGCCCCAGCATTTT; CDR3aa: CATSRRSYGQPQHF
d_gene: .; v_gene: TRBV28; j_gene: TRBJ2-5; abundance: .; CDR3nt: TGTGCCAGCAGCCTCTCCCGGGGTAGCGGAGTGTACCAAGAGACCCAGTACTTC; CDR3aa: CASSLSRGSGVYQETQYF
d_gene: TRBD2; v_gene: TRBV11-3; j_gene: TRBJ2-7; abundance: .; CDR3nt: TGTGCCAGCAGCTTAGCACTAGCGGGGTCCTACGAGCAGTACTTC; CDR3aa: CASSLALAGSYEQYF
d_gene: .; v_gene: TRBV5-1; j_gene: TRBJ2-3; abundance: once; CDR3nt: TGCGCCAGCAGCTTGGTGGCTCCGCCTAAGCAGTATTTT; CDR3aa: CASSLVAPPKQYF
d_gene: TRBD2; v_gene: TRBV7-3; j_gene: TRBJ2-1; abundance: .; CDR3nt: TGTGCCAGCAGCGTGGGACTAGCGGGAGCTCAGGAGCAGTTCTTC; CDR3aa: CASSVGLAGAQEQFF
d_gene: .; v_gene: TRBV9; j_gene: TRBJ2-7; abundance: .; CDR3nt: TGTGCCAGCAGCCCCAGAAGCGATCTCTCCTACGAGCAGTACTTC; CDR3aa: CASSPRSDLSYEQYF
d_gene: .; v_gene: TRBV18; j_gene: TRBJ1-1; abundance: .; CDR3nt: TGTGCCAGCTCACCGACGACAGGAGGGTACACTGAAGCTTTCTTT; CDR3aa: CASSPTTGGYTEAFF
d_gene: .; v_gene: TRBV9; j_gene: TRBJ1-3; abundance: few; CDR3nt: TGTGCCAGCAGCCCCGGGCGGTTCTCTGGAAACACCATATATTTT; CDR3aa: CASSPGRFSGNTIYF
d_gene: .; v_gene: TRBV11-2; j_gene: TRBJ1-5; abundance: .; CDR3nt: TGTGCCAGCAGCCCAGGACCCCATCAGCCCCAGCATTTT; CDR3aa: CASSPGPHQPQHF
d_gene: TRBD2; v_gene: TRBV28; j_gene: TRBJ2-7; abundance: .; CDR3nt: TGTGCCAGCACGGGCGGGGGGACTAGCGGATACGAGCAGTACTTC; CDR3aa: CASTGGGTSGYEQYF
d_gene: TRBD2; v_gene: TRBV6-1; j_gene: TRBJ2-5; abundance: .; CDR3nt: TGTGCCAGCAGTGAAAAACTAGCGGGAGGGACCCAGTACTTC; CDR3aa: CASSEKLAGGTQYF
d_gene: .; v_gene: TRBV15; j_gene: TRBJ2-2; abundance: once; CDR3nt: TGTGCCACCAGCAGAGATCTGACCGGGGAGCTGTTTTTT; CDR3aa: CATSRDLTGELFF
d_gene: TRBD2; v_gene: TRBV5-1; j_gene: TRBJ2-5; abundance: .; CDR3nt: TGCGCCAGCAGCTTTAACGGCGGGAGGGCCACGGAGACCCAGTACTTC; CDR3aa: CASSFNGGRATETQYF
d_gene: .; v_gene: TRBV11-2; j_gene: TRBJ1-3; abundance: .; CDR3nt: TGTGCCAGCAGCTCCCGGTGGTCGGACACCATATATTTT; CDR3aa: CASSSRWSDTIYF
d_gene: TRBD2; v_gene: TRBV13; j_gene: TRBJ2-3; abundance: .; CDR3nt: TGTGCCAGCAGCTTCTTCATAGCGGGGAACACAGATACGCAGTATTTT; CDR3aa: CASSFFIAGNTDTQYF
d_gene: .; v_gene: TRBV5-4; j_gene: TRBJ2-7; abundance: .; CDR3nt: TGTGCCAGCAGCCGCCTAGCGCAGCCCTACGAGCAGTACTTC; CDR3aa: CASSRLAQPYEQYF
d_gene: .; v_gene: TRBV5-1; j_gene: TRBJ2-3; abundance: once; CDR3nt: TGCGCCAGCAGCTTCGACAGCCCAACAGATACGCAGTATTTT; CDR3aa: CASSFDSPTDTQYF
d_gene: .; v_gene: TRBV6-6; j_gene: TRBJ2-1; abundance: .; CDR3nt: TGTGCCAGCAGTTACGTGAGCGGAACCTACAATGAGCAGTTCTTC; CDR3aa: CASSYVSGTYNEQFF
d_gene: TRBD2; v_gene: TRBV2; j_gene: TRBJ2-1; abundance: .; CDR3nt: TGTGCCAGCCGACTAGCGGGAGGCTTTTACAATGAGCAGTTCTTC; CDR3aa: CASRLAGGFYNEQFF
d_gene: TRBD2; v_gene: TRBV28; j_gene: TRBJ2-7; abundance: .; CDR3nt: TGTGCCAGCAGTTTATTCCCCCGGAGGCGGGAGGGGTACGAGCAGTACTTC; CDR3aa: CASSLFPRRREGYEQYF
d_gene: .; v_gene: TRBV18; j_gene: TRBJ2-1; abundance: .; CDR3nt: TGTGCCAGCTCACCGGCCCCGGGACAAATGAGCTCCTACAATGAGCAGTTCTTC; CDR3aa: CASSPAPGQMSSYNEQFF
d_gene: .; v_gene: TRBV6-5; j_gene: TRBJ1-5; abundance: .; CDR3nt: TGTGCCAGCAGCAAAACAGAGTATAATCAGCCCCAGCATTTT; CDR3aa: CASSKTEYNQPQHF
d_gene: TRBD1; v_gene: TRBV27; j_gene: TRBJ1-5; abundance: .; CDR3nt: TGTGCCAGCAGTTTCTTTGGGACAGGGTACAATCAGCCCCAGCATTTT; CDR3aa: CASSFFGTGYNQPQHF
d_gene: .; v_gene: TRBV29-1; j_gene: TRBJ2-5; abundance: .; CDR3nt: TGCAGCGTTTCCGGGACTCCTGGAGAGACCCAGTACTTC; CDR3aa: CSVSGTPGETQYF
d_gene: .; v_gene: TRBV5-8; j_gene: TRBJ2-4; abundance: .; CDR3nt: TGTGCCAGCGCGGGGACTTCTAAAAACATTCAGTACTTC; CDR3aa: CASAGTSKNIQYF
d_gene: TRBD1; v_gene: TRBV2; j_gene: TRBJ1-1; abundance: .; CDR3nt: TGTGCCAGCAGTCGGCCAACAGGGGACCCGAGCACTGAAGCTTTCTTT; CDR3aa: CASSRPTGDPSTEAFF
d_gene: TRBD2; v_gene: TRBV5-1; j_gene: TRBJ2-7; abundance: .; CDR3nt: TGCGCCAGCAGCTTCTCGGGACTAGCGGACAGCTCCTACGAGCAGTACTTC; CDR3aa: CASSFSGLADSSYEQYF
d_gene: TRBD2; v_gene: TRBV7-9; j_gene: TRBJ2-7; abundance: .; CDR3nt: TGTGCCAGCAGCTTAGACCGACTAGCGGGAAAAGTTGCCGAGCAGTACTTC; CDR3aa: CASSLDRLAGKVAEQYF
d_gene: TRBD2; v_gene: TRBV7-9; j_gene: TRBJ2-5; abundance: .; CDR3nt: TGTGCCAGCAGCCCGGTGGGACTACAAGAGACCCAGTACTTC; CDR3aa: CASSPVGLQETQYF
d_gene: TRBD1; v_gene: TRBV5-1; j_gene: TRBJ1-1; abundance: .; CDR3nt: TGCGCCAGCAGCTCGACAGGGGGGGAGAACACTGAAGCTTTCTTT; CDR3aa: CASSSTGGENTEAFF
d_gene: .; v_gene: TRBV29-1; j_gene: TRBJ1-1; abundance: .; CDR3nt: TGCAGCGTTGAAAAACTGTTGGACACTGAAGCTTTCTTT; CDR3aa: CSVEKLLDTEAFF
d_gene: .; v_gene: TRBV28; j_gene: TRBJ2-7; abundance: .; CDR3nt: TGTGCCAGCAGTCAAGGGTACTACGAGCAGTACTTC; CDR3aa: CASSQGYYEQYF
d_gene: TRBD2; v_gene: TRBV27; j_gene: TRBJ2-5; abundance: .; CDR3nt: TGTGCCAGCAGTTACCCGGGAGGAGAGACCCAGTACTTC; CDR3aa: CASSYPGGETQYF
d_gene: TRBD1; v_gene: TRBV11-2; j_gene: TRBJ2-7; abundance: once; CDR3nt: TGTGCCAGCAGCCGACAGGGGGACGACCGGGAGCAGTACTTC; CDR3aa: CASSRQGDDREQYF